This paragraph covers one TCR beta chain sequence. Its matching antigen is unknown. This sample is part of a study of T-cell reconstitution after alpha-beta-depleted transplantation in children. Whole-study results and caveats: In patients about two months after transplant, alpha-beta T cells reportedly arose from several hundred expanded graft clones.

This sample's TCRbeta library carried unique molecular identifier barcodes. TCRdb itself ran the PCR reads through MiXCR, one entry per CDR3 protein. The profile shows about 58,000 distinct CDR3 sequences, 44% of them singletons. The V end was cut by 3 bases, the J end by 12 bases, with 12 bases between. This CDR3 comprises 12 residues. CDR1 is WNHNN, CDR2 SYGVQD, per germline (reference sequence). The TCR sequence derives from a male patient aged 10 to 17 who had a stem cell transplant for acute lymphoblastic leukemia, so the T cells may come from the graft donor. Sequenced material: PBMCs, mostly from graft donor cells, taken 360 days after TCRalphabeta/CD19-depleted stem cell transplant. The chain uses TRBV10-1 and TRBJ2-1; possible D gene TRBD2, 5 bases. The CDR3 nucleotides read TGCGCCAGCAGTGAATCCGGCCGGGGGCAGTTCTTC. Protein sequence: CASSESGRGQFF.